One and the same sample provided the 32 T cell receptor beta chains below, sequenced in a study of T cells after yellow fever vaccination. TCRdb reprocessed the 5' RACE reads via MiXCR and lists one record per CDR3 protein. Among roughly 520,000 distinct CDR3 sequences, less than 25% were seen once, and the ten largest hold about a sixth. The sample here was PBMCs, taken more than 20 days after the first yellow fever vaccination. These TCRs come from a man aged 18 to 29 who received the YFV17D yellow fever vaccine.

This chain joins TRBV4-1 and TRBJ2-1, with D unresolved. The CDR3 has 17 amino acids. V lost 1 base, J lost 0 bases, and 13 bases lay in between. The germline gives CDR1 MGHRA, CDR2 YSYEKL. The CDR3 reads CASSQGEWFSSYNEQFF. In DNA form, the CDR3 reads TGCGCCAGCAGCCAAGGAGAATGGTTTAGCTCCTACAATGAGCAGTTCTTC.

In the case of this clonotype: An end of the junction differs from the germline gene, which may be a read error. The rearrangement uses TRBV3-1 and TRBJ2-1; TRBD2 aligns across 9 bases. CDR1 is LGHDT, CDR2 YNNKEL, per germline (reference sequence). This CDR3 contains 15 residues. CDR3: CATSQVAGGDNEQFF. The CDR3 nucleotides are TGTGCCACCAGCCAAGTTGCGGGGGGGGACAATGAGCAGTTCTTC.

This clonotype appeared many times. This rearrangement joins TRBV5-1 to TRBJ1-1, with D perhaps matching TRBD1 (6 bases). Deletions cut 7 bases from V and 8 bases from J, with 12 bases between. CDR1 is SGHRS, CDR2 YFSETQ, per germline. The CDR3 has 11 amino acids. The CDR3 sequence: CASSIGTEAFF. The DNA of the CDR3 is TGCGCCAGCTCGATCGGGACAGAAGCTTTCTTT.

There are a few counts of this clonotype. The chain employs TRBV9 and TRBJ2-3; 16 nucleotides line up with TRBD2. Germline values: CDR1 SGDLS, CDR2 YYNGEE. The CDR3 is made up of 18 amino acids. The J segment lost 3 bases and the V segment lost 0 bases, leaving 4 bases of the junction unmatched. CDR3 in amino acids: CASSVDGTSGGATDTQYF. The DNA for the CDR3 is TGTGCCAGCAGCGTAGATGGGACTAGCGGGGGGGCAACAGATACGCAGTATTTT.

This clonotype was seen many times. The CDR3 protein is CASSLANTDTQYF. The CDR3 nucleotides read TGCGCCAGCAGCTTGGCCAACACAGATACGCAGTATTTT. The chain is built from TRBV5-1 and TRBJ2-3; no reliable D call. The CDR3 spans 13 residues. Between the trimmed V and J ends, which lost 0 bases and 2 bases, there was a span of 4 bases. The germline V gene encodes CDR1 SGHRS and CDR2 YFSETQ.

V and J are TRBV6-2 or TRBV6-3 and TRBJ2-3; D perhaps matches TRBD1 (5 bases). V shed 7 bases and J shed 2 bases, with 10 bases lying between them. Looked up from germline, CDR1 is MNHEY and CDR2 is SVGEGT. The CDR3 extends over 13 amino acids. CDR3 coding DNA: TGTGCCAGCAAGGGGTACGTCACAGATACGCAGTATTTT. This translates into CASKGYVTDTQYF.

This clonotype was observed a handful of times. The chain joins TRBV10-3 to TRBJ2-2, with 7 positions matching TRBD1. The germline gives CDR1 ENHRY, CDR2 SYGVKD. The CDR3 consists of 17 residues. V was clipped by 4 bases and J by 3 bases; unmatched bases: 11. For the CDR3, the DNA is TGTGCCATCAGTGGGGCAGGGGGAACATCGGACACCGGGGAGCTGTTTTTT. The encoded protein is CAISGAGGTSDTGELFF.

The chain recombines TRBV18 with TRBJ1-1; D call uncertain. The germline gives CDR1 KGHSH, CDR2 LQKENI. Trimming removed 1 base at V and 1 base at J, with 13 bases between. The CDR3 is 16 amino acids. CDR3: CASSPREGSSNTEAFF. CDR3 bases: TGTGCCAGCTCACCACGAGAAGGCAGTTCGAACACTGAAGCTTTCTTT.

This rearrangement joins TRBV19 to TRBJ1-1; TRBD1 might be the D (5 bases). V lost 7 bases and J 4 bases, leaving 10 bases between the germline ends. Germline CDR1 LNHDA, CDR2 SQIVND (reference sequence). The length of the CDR3 is 12 residues. The CDR3 DNA is TGTGCCAGTATCCAAGGGGCCACTGAAGCTTTCTTT. Its translation is CASIQGATEAFF.

The sample holds a few counts of this clonotype. The genes are TRBV29-1 and TRBJ2-3; no firm D call. Germline V CDR1 and CDR2: SQVTM, ANQGSEA. There are 10 residues in the CDR3. Deletions cut 4 bases from V and 5 bases from J, with 4 bases between. CDR3 DNA sequence: TGCAGCGTTGCTCGAGATACGCAGTATTTT. It translates to CSVARDTQYF.

The J gene is TRBJ2-2, the V gene TRBV5-4; TRBD2 aligns across 8 bases. Per germline, CDR1 SGHNT and CDR2 YYREEE (reference sequence). This CDR3 has 16 amino acids. Trimming removed 2 bases from V and 4 bases from J; junction bases left unmatched: 7. DNA for the CDR3: TGTGCCAGCAGCTTAGGCGGGGGGATACTCACCGGGGAGCTGTTTTTT. Translating gives CASSLGGGILTGELFF.

The rearrangement links TRBV27 to TRBJ2-1; the D is unclear. Trimming removed 10 bases at V and 2 bases at J, with 12 bases between. CDR1 MNHEY and CDR2 SMNVEV come from the germline V gene (reference sequence). The CDR3 is 13 amino acids. The CDR3 nucleotides are TGTGCCACCACGAGTGGGGCCTACAATGAGCAGTTCTTC. Translated: CATTSGAYNEQFF.

The chain uses TRBV20-1 and TRBJ1-2; a weak D match, TRBD1 (5 bases). V shed 6 bases and J shed 8 bases, with 22 bases lying between them. Germline V gene data show CDR1 as DFQATT and CDR2 as SNEGSKA (reference sequence). The CDR3 length is 14 residues. Here the CDR3 reads CSAEKPGGTRGYTF. CDR3 bases: TGCAGTGCCGAAAAGCCCGGGGGAACACGGGGCTACACCTTC.

This sequence joins TRBV24-1 and TRBJ2-1, with D unclear. CDR1 and CDR2 (germline): KGHDR, SFDVKD. The V and J ends lost 7 bases and 5 bases respectively, with 20 bases between them. The CDR3 is 16 residues long. The CDR3 loop is CATSTPAAFRNNEQFF. The CDR3 DNA reads TGTGCCACCAGCACCCCCGCAGCTTTTAGGAACAATGAGCAGTTCTTC.

The V gene is TRBV10-3, the J gene TRBJ2-1; 8 bases map to TRBD1. Trimming cost V 3 bases and J 2 bases; bases outside gene matches: 12. Germline CDR1 reads ENHRY; CDR2 reads SYGVKD. The CDR3 loop spans 18 amino acids. CDR3 protein: CAISDRTGRLIPYNEQFF. The CDR3 DNA sequence: TGTGCCATCAGTGACCGGACAGGGAGGTTGATCCCCTACAATGAGCAGTTCTTC.

The chain has TRBV23-1 and TRBJ1-6, with TRBD1 as a possible D gene (6 bases). TRBV23-1 is an ORF for which the function is uncertain. V lost 7 bases, J lost 9 bases, and 10 bases lay in between. The CDR3 is made up of 12 amino acids. This CDR3 is CASNPDSSPLHF. The CDR3 DNA reads as TGCGCCAGCAATCCGGACAGTTCACCCCTCCACTTT.

V gene TRBV5-1 combines with J gene TRBJ1-4; D may be TRBD1 (6 bases). Trimming took 4 bases from V and 0 from J, leaving 13 bases between them. The CDR3 is 16 residues long. From germline, CDR1 is SGHRS and CDR2 YFSETQ. The CDR3 region is CASSRDQGSTNEKLFF. For the CDR3, the DNA is TGCGCCAGCAGCAGGGACCAGGGGTCAACTAATGAAAAACTGTTTTTT.

A few counts support this clonotype. The V gene is TRBV7-2, the J gene TRBJ1-1, with D possibly TRBD1 on 5 matching bases. CDR1 SGHTA and CDR2 FQGNSA come from the germline V gene. This CDR3 is built from 13 residues. Trimming shortened V by 3 bases and J by 7 bases, and 12 bases separated the two germline ends. The CDR3 DNA is TGTGCCAGCAGCTTCTCCGACAGCTTTGAAGCTTTCTTT. It codes for CASSFSDSFEAFF.

This clonotype showed up just a few times. This rearrangement joins TRBV7-3 to TRBJ2-1, with 10 bases lining up with TRBD2. In germline, CDR1 is SGHTA, CDR2 FQGTGA. After removal of 5 bases from V and 11 bases from J, the junction contained 6 bases not matched to a gene. The CDR3 spans 13 residues. CDR3 loop: CASSVLLAGKQFF. In DNA form, the CDR3 reads TGTGCCAGCAGCGTCTTACTAGCGGGAAAGCAGTTCTTC.

The V call is TRBV27, the J call TRBJ1-5; perhaps TRBD1 as D (5 bases). This CDR3 comprises 14 residues. The germline V and J ends were trimmed by 8 bases and 4 bases, with 15 bases remaining between them. The germline V gene encodes CDR1 MNHEY and CDR2 SMNVEV (reference sequence). Written as DNA, the CDR3 is TGTGCCAGCGGCACAATTGGGGCGAATCAGCCCCAGCATTTT. Its protein is CASGTIGANQPQHF.

The chain is built from TRBV5-4 and TRBJ1-1; D uncertain. The CDR3 runs to 13 residues. Trimming took 3 bases from V and 6 from J, leaving 12 bases between them. Looked up from germline, CDR1 is SGHNT and CDR2 is YYREEE (reference sequence). CDR3 nucleotides: TGTGCCAGCAGCTCTTTCTCGTACTCTGAAGCTTTCTTT. Its protein is CASSSFSYSEAFF.

J is TRBJ2-3 and V is TRBV2; unclear D gene. This CDR3 has 14 residues. The V gene lost 9 bases and the J gene lost 3 bases, with 16 bases spanning the gap. The germline V gene encodes CDR1 SNHLY and CDR2 FYNNEI. For the CDR3, the DNA is TGTGCCAGGGTCCGGTGGGTGCAGACAGATACGCAGTATTTT. Residues: CARVRWVQTDTQYF. The full variable domain, with the rest looked up from reference TRBV2 and TRBJ2-3, is EPEVTQTPSHQVTQMGQEVILRCVPISNHLYFYWYRQILGQKVEFLVSFYNNEISEKSEIFDDQFSVERPDGSNFTLKIRSTKLEDSAMYFCARVRWVQTDTQYFGPGTRLTVL.

This clonotype was seen more than once but under ten times. The rearrangement links TRBV19 to TRBJ2-1, with 10 bases lining up with TRBD2. This CDR3 region has 16 residues. Germline lookup yields CDR1 LNHDA and CDR2 SQIVND (reference sequence). V dropped 5 bases and J dropped 4; count of bases not matched to a gene: 8. For the CDR3, the DNA is TGTGCCAGTAGTTTCATAGCGGGGGGAACTTACAATGAGCAGTTCTTC. It translates to CASSFIAGGTYNEQFF. The whole variable domain, filled in from reference TRBV19 and TRBJ2-1, reads DGGITQSPKYLFRKEGQNVTLSCEQNLNHDAMYWYRQDPGQGLRLIYYSQIVNDFQKGDIAEGYSVSREKKESFPLTVTSAQKNPTAFYLCASSFIAGGTYNEQFFGPGTRLTVL.

CDR3 residues: CATSDLRQGGRELFF. In nucleotides, the CDR3 is TGTGCCACCAGTGATCTAAGACAGGGAGGGCGGGAGCTGTTTTTT. This chain uses TRBV24-1 with TRBJ2-2; D may be TRBD1 or TRBD2 (7 bases each). The CDR3 is made up of 15 amino acids. V was trimmed by 3 bases and J by 9 bases, leaving 16 bases between them. CDR1 and CDR2 from the germline V gene are KGHDR and SFDVKD.

This clonotype has a handful of counts. The V gene is TRBV12-3 or TRBV12-4, the J gene TRBJ2-5; 11 nucleotides match TRBD1. The length of the CDR3 is 15 residues. V lost 0 bases, J lost 4 bases, and 1 base stayed unmatched. CDR3 amino acids: CASSLAGTGGETQYF. For the CDR3, the DNA is TGTGCCAGCAGTTTAGCCGGGACAGGGGGAGAGACCCAGTACTTC.

This clonotype showed up just a few times. The chain links TRBV12-3 or TRBV12-4 to TRBJ2-5; unclear D gene. This CDR3 comprises 14 residues. The V gene lost 5 bases and the J gene lost 0 bases, with 10 bases spanning the gap. The CDR3 DNA is TGTGCCAGCAGTCCGCTGATCAACCAAGAGACCCAGTACTTC. Residues: CASSPLINQETQYF.

In this sample, this clonotype turned up a few times. The V gene is TRBV3-1, the J gene TRBJ1-3; maybe TRBD1 (5 bases). The CDR3 has 14 residues. CDR1 is LGHDT and CDR2 is YNNKEL in the germline V gene (reference sequence). Trimming removed 1 base from V and 9 bases from J, with 13 bases in between. CDR3 in DNA: TGTGCCAGCAGCCAAGGGACAACCGGCGGCACCATATATTTT. Its translation is CASSQGTTGGTIYF.

The sample holds a few counts of this clonotype. The V gene is TRBV14, the J gene TRBJ2-7, with a weak D call TRBD1 (6 bases). Trimming took off 4 bases at V and 0 bases at J, with 16 bases between the two ends. Germline V gene data show CDR1 as SGHDN and CDR2 as FVKESK. The CDR3 length is 16 residues. CDR3 sequence: CASSLSGAAISYEQYV. The CDR3 DNA reads as TGTGCCAGCAGCCTCTCAGGGGCAGCTATCTCCTACGAGCAGTACGTC.

This clonotype was detected once. This rearrangement joins TRBV27 to TRBJ1-2; the match to TRBD1 covers 11 bases. Germline values: CDR1 MNHEY, CDR2 SMNVEV (reference sequence). Germline trimming cut 4 bases from V and 4 bases from J; bases unmatched to any gene: 5. The CDR3 length is 15 residues. This CDR3 reads CASSWTGGASYGYTF. CDR3 in DNA: TGTGCCAGCAGTTGGACAGGGGGCGCTTCCTATGGCTACACCTTC.

This chain links TRBV11-2 with TRBJ2-3; either TRBD1 or TRBD2 may supply D (5 bases each). This CDR3 has 14 residues. Trimming shortened V by 4 bases and J by 6 bases, and 14 bases separated the two germline ends. The germline gives CDR1 SGHAT, CDR2 FQNNGV. CDR3 bases: TGTGCCAGCAGCTCACCAGGGAGTGGGGATACGCAGTATTTT. Translated, it gives CASSSPGSGDTQYF.

V and J are TRBV11-2 and TRBJ2-7; no reliable D call. From germline, CDR1 is SGHAT and CDR2 FQNNGV. V lost 5 bases and J 3 bases, leaving 8 bases between the germline ends. The CDR3 is 12 residues long. The CDR3 region has the DNA TGTGCCAGCAGCAACAAACACTACGAGCAGTACTTC. As protein: CASSNKHYEQYF.

This clonotype was seen more than once but under ten times. This chain uses TRBV5-1 with TRBJ1-2; 7 nucleotides agree with TRBD1. This CDR3 is 16 amino acids long. J gave up 6 bases and V 0 bases, and 11 bases lay outside the gene matches. The germline V gene has CDR1 SGHRS and CDR2 YFSETQ. CDR3 coding DNA: TGCGCCAGCAGCTTGGACGGGGCAGGGGGACTTGATGGCTACACCTTC. As protein: CASSLDGAGGLDGYTF.